One sample yielded the 24 T cell receptor beta chains listed below, sequenced in a study of blood T cells in healthy people across ages. A second PCR of about 7 to 12 cycles used a sample-barcoded 5' primer and a J-beta primer mix. One entry per CDR3 protein, called by TCRdb with MiXCR from the 5' RACE reads. This sample has roughly 800,000 distinct CDR3 sequences, with 20% to 25% found just once. In addition, the sample was reused for a study of T cells of mothers and their children.

Specimen: blood. These TCRs come from a boy aged 5-17 years in good health.

The chain joins TRBV24-1 to TRBJ2-3; D might be TRBD1 (6 bases). Germline CDR1 and CDR2: KGHDR and SFDVKD. The CDR3 is 12 amino acids. The ends were cut back, 9 bases at V and 3 bases at J, with 9 bases in the middle. The CDR3 region is CATGRGTDTQYF. Here the CDR3 DNA reads TGTGCCACCGGCAGGGGAACAGATACGCAGTATTTT.

This clonotype was detected only a few times. CDR3 sequence: CASSLDGLVEAFF. For the CDR3, the DNA is TGTGCCAGCAGTTTAGACGGTCTGGTCGAAGCTTTCTTT. This sequence joins TRBV27 and TRBJ1-1; D is uncertain. The length of the CDR3 is 13 residues. Germline assignment: CDR1 MNHEY and CDR2 SMNVEV (reference sequence). V was trimmed by 2 bases and J by 8 bases, leaving 12 bases between them.

This clonotype has only a few counts. The J gene is TRBJ2-5, the V gene TRBV27; the match to TRBD2 covers 9 bases. The J call may be wrong; the DNA end is better matched by TRBJ2-7. This CDR3 region has 14 residues. From germline, CDR1 is MNHEY and CDR2 SMNVEV (reference sequence). DNA of the CDR3: TGTGCCAGCAGGGTAGCGGGGGCTGCCTACGAGCAGTACTTC. Translating gives CASRVAGAAYEQYF.

The chain employs TRBV5-1 and TRBJ2-1; D gene ambiguous. Trimming left V 1 base short and J 0 bases short, with 5 bases between. Germline assignment: CDR1 SGHRS and CDR2 YFSETQ. The CDR3 extends over 14 amino acids. In DNA form, the CDR3 reads TGCGCCAGCAGCTTGAGTACCTCCTACAATGAGCAGTTCTTC. This codes for CASSLSTSYNEQFF.

The chain uses TRBV14 and TRBJ1-4, with D uncertain. Germline CDR1 and CDR2: SGHDN and FVKESK. The CDR3 totals 15 residues. V was pared by 1 base and J by 3 bases, with 9 bases between. DNA for the CDR3: TGTGCCAGCAGCCAAGGGGGTTTAGCTAATGAAAAACTGTTTTTT. This sequence encodes CASSQGGLANEKLFF.

This clonotype has just a few counts. This chain uses TRBV25-1 with TRBJ1-4; D is unclear. Germline V lookup: CDR1 MGHDK, CDR2 SYGVNS. The CDR3 has 10 amino acids. V was pared by 10 bases and J by 14 bases, with 14 bases between. CDR3: CANAYNTLFF. Here the CDR3 DNA reads TGTGCCAACGCTTATAACACGCTGTTTTTT.

This clonotype has just a few counts. J is TRBJ1-5 and V is TRBV28; the match to TRBD1 covers 7 bases. The length of the CDR3 is 14 residues. The germline CDR1 and CDR2 sequences are MDHEN and SYDVKM. J lost 6 bases, V lost 6 bases, and 8 bases had no gene match. CDR3 sequence: CASRQGFLSQPQHF. The CDR3 region has the DNA TGTGCCAGCAGACAGGGGTTTTTAAGTCAGCCCCAGCATTTT.

The genes are TRBV27 and TRBJ1-2; 9 positions match TRBD1. Germline V gene lookup returns CDR1 MNHEY and CDR2 SMNVEV (reference sequence). V lost 6 bases and J lost 4; bases outside the gene matches: 0. This CDR3 has 12 residues. The DNA of the CDR3 is TGTGCCAGCAGGACAGGGGGCTATGGCTACACCTTC. Translating it yields CASRTGGYGYTF.

The chain employs TRBV28 and TRBJ1-4; no clear D. Deletions cut 2 bases from V and 17 bases from J, with 9 bases between. The CDR3 totals 10 residues. Germline values: CDR1 MDHEN, CDR2 SYDVKM. The CDR3 protein is CASSLNPYFF. The CDR3 DNA is TGTGCCAGCAGTTTAAACCCCTATTTTTTT.

This clonotype was seen a few times. The chain carries TRBV11-3 and TRBJ1-2, with TRBD1 matching over 8 bases. The CDR3 contains 15 residues. The V segment lost 3 bases and the J segment 8 bases; nucleotides outside the gene matches: 11. Germline V gene data show CDR1 as SGHNT and CDR2 as YENEEA. CDR3 residues: CASSFRFGTGLGYTF. The CDR3 nucleotides read TGTGCCAGCAGCTTTAGGTTCGGGACAGGCTTGGGCTACACCTTC.

The chain couples TRBV6-5 to TRBJ1-4, with 9 positions matching TRBD1. The CDR3 contains 17 residues. Germline lookup yields CDR1 MNHEY and CDR2 SVGAGI. The V segment lost 0 bases and the J segment 1 base; nucleotides outside the gene matches: 3. The CDR3 sequence: CASSYSRQGGTNEKLFF. CDR3 DNA: TGTGCCAGCAGTTACTCGAGACAGGGGGGAACTAATGAAAAACTGTTTTTT.

There are a few counts of this clonotype. This chain joins TRBV29-1 and TRBJ1-2; D call uncertain. CDR1 is SQVTM, CDR2 ANQGSEA, per germline. V was trimmed by 4 bases and J by 5 bases, leaving 17 bases between them. This CDR3 has 14 residues. Here the CDR3 DNA reads TGCAGCGTTGTCTTCGAAGGGATTAGTTATGGCTACACCTTC. It is translated as CSVVFEGISYGYTF.

J is TRBJ2-3 and V is TRBV7-8; D is unclear. Germline V gene lookup returns CDR1 SGHVS and CDR2 FQNEAQ. This CDR3 contains 15 residues. Deletions cut 4 bases from V and 3 bases from J, with 14 bases between. The CDR3 is CASSSSILPTDTQYF. The DNA of the CDR3 is TGTGCCAGCAGCTCCTCGATACTACCGACAGATACGCAGTATTTT. The full variable domain, completed using reference TRBV7-8 and TRBJ2-3, is GAGVSQSPRYKVAKRGQDVALRCDPISGHVSLFWYQQALGQGPEFLTYFQNEAQLDKSGLPSDRFFAERPEGSVSTLKIQRTQQEDSAVYLCASSSSILPTDTQYFGPGTRLTVL.

This clonotype was seen only once. The V and J genes are TRBV3-1 and TRBJ2-5, with D unclear. The DNA matches TRBJ2-1 better at its end, which makes the J call doubtful. Germline loops: CDR1 LGHDT, CDR2 YNNKEL (reference sequence). CDR3 length: 17 amino acids. CDR3 region: CASSQEKAPTVSDEQFF. Here the CDR3 DNA reads TGTGCCAGCAGCCAAGAAAAGGCACCGACCGTCAGCGATGAGCAGTTCTTC.

The chain joins TRBV19 to TRBJ2-1; 7 bases are a match to TRBD2. V lost 0 bases and J lost 10; bases outside the gene matches: 6. The CDR3 length is 14 residues. Germline CDR1 is LNHDA and CDR2 is SQIVND (reference sequence). The CDR3 spells CASSIDWGGSEQFF. The CDR3 DNA sequence: TGTGCCAGTAGTATAGATTGGGGGGGAAGCGAGCAGTTCTTC.

This clonotype was detected only a few times. The gene calls are TRBV29-1 and TRBJ2-5, with D possibly TRBD2 on 5 matching bases. The CDR3 runs to 13 residues. In germline, CDR1 is SQVTM, CDR2 ANQGSEA. V lost 3 bases and J lost 2, with 10 bases in between. The CDR3 reads CSVESGLQETQYF. The CDR3 region has the DNA TGCAGCGTTGAGTCGGGGTTACAAGAGACCCAGTACTTC.

This clonotype was counted between two and nine times. The chain carries TRBV15 and TRBJ2-7; a weak D match, TRBD2 (6 bases). In germline, CDR1 is LNHNV, CDR2 YYDKDF (reference sequence). V lost 1 base to trimming and J lost 7 bases, with 11 bases between them. The CDR3 is 13 amino acids. The CDR3 DNA follows: TGTGCCACCAGCAGAGTTCCGGAGGGGGAGCAGTACTTC. This translates into CATSRVPEGEQYF. Full variable domain (outside the CDR3, taken from reference TRBV15 and TRBJ2-7): DAMVIQNPRYQVTQFGKPVTLSCSQTLNHNVMYWYQQKSSQAPKLLFHYYDKDFNNEADTPDNFQSRRPNTSFCFLDIRSPGLGDTAMYLCATSRVPEGEQYFGPGTRLTVT.

This clonotype was seen more than once but under ten times. The V call is TRBV6-1, the J call TRBJ1-2, with 8 bases identical to TRBD1. The CDR3 covers 16 residues. J gave up 3 bases and V 6 bases, and 12 bases lay outside the gene matches. The V gene's germline CDR1 is MNHNS and CDR2 SASEGT. CDR3 bases: TGTGCCAGCAGCCCTTTCGCCGCGGGACAGGACTATGGCTACACCTTC. Its translation: CASSPFAAGQDYGYTF.

To note about this clonotype: The junction differs from germline at one of its ends, possibly a read error. The V gene is TRBV6-2 or TRBV6-3, the J gene TRBJ2-5; the D gene is possibly TRBD2 (6 bases). The CDR3 covers 16 residues. Germline CDR1 reads MNHEY; CDR2 reads SVGEGT. Written as DNA, the CDR3 is TGTGCCAGCAACCAAGCCGGGACTTCGTACCAAGGGACCCAGTACTTC. It codes for CASNQAGTSYQGTQYF.

This clonotype was counted only a few times. At one end, the junction sequence differs from germline, possibly due to a read error. This chain uses TRBV7-7 with TRBJ2-2; 11 bases are a match to TRBD1. This CDR3 has 17 residues. Germline assignment: CDR1 SSHAT and CDR2 FNYEAQ (reference sequence). CDR3 in amino acids: CASSTDRGPKNTGELFF. The CDR3 nucleotides read TGTGCTAGCAGTACGGACAGGGGGCCTAAAAACACCGGGGAGCTGTTTTTT.

The table lists this clonotype with a few counts. The chain has TRBV4-1 and TRBJ2-7; D is unclear. V lost 0 bases and J lost 4, with 10 bases in between. The CDR3 covers 14 residues. Germline CDR1 is MGHRA and CDR2 is YSYEKL. The CDR3 region is CASSQEESRYEQYF. CDR3 sequence (DNA): TGCGCCAGCAGCCAAGAAGAGTCGCGTTACGAGCAGTACTTC.

The chain joins TRBV20-1 to TRBJ2-5; D unresolved. The assigned J gene may be wrong: the sequence end matches TRBJ2-1 better. The germline V gene has CDR1 DFQATT and CDR2 SNEGSKA (reference sequence). This CDR3 spans 17 amino acids. CDR3 nucleotide sequence: TGCAGTGCTGGTTCCTCAATCTTGACGTATGGATTCAATGAGCAGTTCTTC. Its protein is CSAGSSILTYGFNEQFF.

The V gene is TRBV5-6, the J gene TRBJ2-5; TRBD2 matches at 7 bases. Trimming took 6 bases from V and 5 from J; bases not matched to a gene: 7. This CDR3 comprises 13 residues. Germline V gene data show CDR1 as SGHDT and CDR2 as YYEEEE. CDR3 protein: CASTWGGEETQYF. CDR3 DNA sequence: TGTGCCAGCACCTGGGGAGGGGAGGAGACCCAGTACTTC.

CDR3 in DNA: TGTGCCATCAGTGATTATTCAAGCGGGAGCTCCTACGAGCAGTACTTC. Its translation is CAISDYSSGSSYEQYF. The V and J genes are TRBV10-3 and TRBJ2-7, with 8 bases identical to TRBD2. Germline assignment: CDR1 ENHRY and CDR2 SYGVKD. There are 16 residues in the CDR3. J was trimmed by 0 bases and V by 3 bases; bases with no gene match: 7.